These T cell receptor beta chains were read from a single sample in a study of yellow fever vaccine responses in identical twins. TCRdb independently ran MiXCR on the RT-PCR reads; one entry per CDR3 protein. The sample includes 5,000 or so distinct CDR3 sequences, around nine tenths of them seen just once. Sequenced material: T cells from blood (PBMCs), unsorted or a sorted subset (not recorded which), taken before or after yellow fever vaccination (not recorded which). The receptor source for this set is a woman between 18 and 29 years old who received the yellow fever vaccine. Each CDR3 is given with its conserved first and last residue. The D gene is left open where the match is weak. For some rows the clone size is stated as once, few or many, or as a class when expanded; others skip it.

TRBD2,.,TRBJ2-1,TRBV7-6,TGTGCCAGCAGCTTAGTGAGGACTAGCGGACTGAATGAGCAGTTCTTC,CASSLVRTSGLNEQFF
.,.,TRBJ2-3,TRBV2,TGTGCCAGCAGTCTGATGGCTACGCAGTATTTT,CASSLMATQYF
.,once,TRBJ2-7,TRBV7-9,TGTGCCAGCACCAAACACGACAGCTCCTACGAGCAGTACTTC,CASTKHDSSYEQYF
TRBD2,.,TRBJ2-7,TRBV11-3,TGTGCCAGCAGCGAAATCCGGGGGGTCGGGATCTCCTACGAGCAGTACTTC,CASSEIRGVGISYEQYF
.,.,TRBJ2-2,TRBV6-1,TGTGCCAGCAGGGGAAACAGGGAGAACGGGGAGCTGTTTTTT,CASRGNRENGELFF
TRBD2,.,TRBJ2-7,TRBV15,TGTGCCACCAGCATAAAACTAGCGGACTACGAGCAGTACTTC,CATSIKLADYEQYF
.,.,TRBJ2-3,TRBV18,TGTGCCAGCTCAGCGGGACAGACCGGCACAGATACGCAGTATTTT,CASSAGQTGTDTQYF
TRBD1,.,TRBJ1-2,TRBV11-1,TGTGCCAGCAGCTTCGCAGGGGGCTCCTATGGCTACACCTTC,CASSFAGGSYGYTF
.,.,TRBJ2-2,TRBV6-2/TRBV6-3,TGTGCCAGCAGTTACTCCGACAGCCTCGGGGAGCTGTTTTTT,CASSYSDSLGELFF
.,.,TRBJ1-5,TRBV5-1,TGCGCCAGCAGCTTGGATCCAAATCAGCCCCAGCATTTT,CASSLDPNQPQHF
.,.,TRBJ1-3,TRBV20-1,TGCAGTGCAACCAATACAGGGTCTGGAAACACCATATATTTT,CSATNTGSGNTIYF
TRBD2,.,TRBJ2-7,TRBV27,TGTGCCAGCAGCGATTTAGCGGGAGGGCCCTACGAGCAGTACTTC,CASSDLAGGPYEQYF
TRBD2,.,TRBJ2-3,TRBV13,TGTGCCAGCATCAGACTAGCGGGGCGCACAGATACGCAGTATTTT,CASIRLAGRTDTQYF
TRBD2,.,TRBJ2-1,TRBV20-1,TGCAGTGCTGAGGGTAGCGGGGGGGCCGGAGGCAATGAGCAGTTCTTC,CSAEGSGGAGGNEQFF